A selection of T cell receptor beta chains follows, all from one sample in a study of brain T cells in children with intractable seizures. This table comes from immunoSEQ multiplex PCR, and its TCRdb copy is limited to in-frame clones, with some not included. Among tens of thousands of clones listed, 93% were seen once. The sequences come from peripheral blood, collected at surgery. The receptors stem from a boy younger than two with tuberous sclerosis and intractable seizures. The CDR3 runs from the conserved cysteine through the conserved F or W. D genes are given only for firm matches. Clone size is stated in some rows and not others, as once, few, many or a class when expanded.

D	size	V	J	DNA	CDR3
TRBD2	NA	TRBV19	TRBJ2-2	TGTGCCAGTAGTTTCACCGGGACTAGCTCTTTCACCGGGGAGCTGTTTTTT	CASSFTGTSSFTGELFF
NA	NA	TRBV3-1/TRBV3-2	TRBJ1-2	TGTGCCAGCAGCCAAACGCCCGAGAGGTATGGCTACACCTTC	CASSQTPERYGYTF
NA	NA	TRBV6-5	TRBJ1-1	TGTGCCAGCAGTTACAATACCGGGATCGTGAACACTGAAGCTTTCTTT	CASSYNTGIVNTEAFF
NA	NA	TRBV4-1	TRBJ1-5	TGCGCCAGCAGCCAAGATGTGAGCTACAATCAGCCCCAGCATTTT	CASSQDVSYNQPQHF
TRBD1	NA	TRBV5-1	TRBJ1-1	TGCGCCAGCAGCTTTGGGGGAACTATACAGGGGCTCACTGAAGCTTTCTTT	CASSFGGTIQGLTEAFF
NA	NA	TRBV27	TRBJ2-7	TGTGCCAGCAGTCCCGGGACCATCTACGAGCAGTACTTC	CASSPGTIYEQYF
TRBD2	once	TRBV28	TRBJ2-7	TGTGCCAGCAGTTTCGGACTAGCGGACGCCCGAAAGCAGTACTTC	CASSFGLADARKQYF
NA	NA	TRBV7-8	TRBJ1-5	TGTGCCAGCAGCTACAGGGTTAATCAGCCCCAGCATTTT	CASSYRVNQPQHF
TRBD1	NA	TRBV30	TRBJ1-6	TGTGCCTGGAGTGCGTGGCGACAGGGTAATTCACCCCTCCACTTT	CAWSAWRQGNSPLHF
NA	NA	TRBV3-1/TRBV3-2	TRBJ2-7	TGTGCCAGCAGCCAAAACACAGGGCCCTACGAGCAGTACTTC	CASSQNTGPYEQYF
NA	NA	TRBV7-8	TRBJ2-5	TGTGCCAGCAGCTTAGAAGCCGGTGGGGGGGAGACCCAGTACTTC	CASSLEAGGGETQYF
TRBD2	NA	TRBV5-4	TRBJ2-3	TGTGCCAGCAGCCAATGGACTAGCGGGTTCAACACAGATACGCAGTATTTT	CASSQWTSGFNTDTQYF